This T cell receptor beta chain was captured by sequencing in a study of control samples from healthy donors and cancer patients. The V end lost 4 bases, the J end lost 8 bases, and 14 bases lay between the germline ends. This CDR3 region has 14 residues. Looked up from germline, CDR1 is SEHNR and CDR2 is FQNEAQ (reference sequence). Sequencing was performed with immunoSEQ multiplex PCR; in TCRdb, only in-frame clones are kept and a portion is missing. The repertoire has 120,000 or so clones, roughly nine tenths of them found once; the top ten carry 1.5% to 2%. The chain employs TRBV7-9 and TRBJ1-4; perhaps TRBD1 as D (5 bases). This receptor was obtained from a man aged 18 to 30 in good health. The specimen was blood. The CDR3 reads CASSWDPKGEKLFF. CDR3 sequence (DNA): TGTGCCAGCAGCTGGGACCCTAAGGGGGAAAAACTGTTTTTT.